This TCR beta chain comes out of a study of T-cell reconstitution after alpha-beta-depleted transplantation in children. TCRbeta library preparation incorporated unique molecular identifiers. TCRdb independently ran MiXCR on the PCR reads; one entry per CDR3 protein. The table shows about 600,000 distinct CDR3 sequences, with about 23% occurring only once. V was shortened by 4 bases and J by 2 bases, with 10 bases between the two germline ends. This CDR3 spans 13 amino acids. Germline CDR1 SGHDT, CDR2 YYEEEE. Remarks on this clonotype: What it binds is unknown.

The study, taken as a whole, reports: A year had passed since transplant, and T-cell counts and diversity by then came mostly from newly produced T cells. For some patients, TCRbeta diversity was high at day 60 because of recipient T cells and thymic progenitors that survived.

This TCR derives from a boy younger than two who had a stem cell transplant for acute myeloid leukemia, so the T cells may come from the graft donor. Sequences were derived from PBMCs, mostly from graft donor cells, sampled 360 days after TCRalphabeta/CD19-depleted stem cell transplant. The gene calls are TRBV5-6 and TRBJ2-7; tentatively, D is TRBD2 (6 bases). The CDR3 DNA is TGTGCCAGCAGCGGGACTTACGCCTACGAGCAGTACTTC. Amino acid sequence: CASSGTYAYEQYF.